The 3 T cell receptor beta chains below come from one sample, sequenced in a study of memory CD4+ T cells and cytomegalovirus serostatus. Single viable CD3+CD4+CD8-CD45RO+ cells were sorted as the memory CD4+ T cells. Repertoires were generated with immunoSEQ multiplex PCR, while TCRdb's copy carries only in-frame clones and drops some. This table has some 65,000 clones, around 80% appearing once. Sequencing input: memory CD4+ T cells from blood. These receptors came from an adult in good health and CMV-seronegative. Some clones in this sample may be carry-over from other donors' samples.

This clone was observed once. The chain's CDR3 is CASSPSGGQGGLATNEKLFF. CDR3 in DNA: TGCGCCAGCAGCCCATCAGGCGGACAGGGAGGTTTGGCAACTAATGAAAAACTGTTTTTT. The chain recombines TRBV5-1 with TRBJ1-4; TRBD1 aligns across 8 bases. With 4 bases clipped from V and 0 bases from J, the junction kept 17 bases outside the gene matches. Germline V lookup: CDR1 SGHRS, CDR2 YFSETQ. CDR3 length equals 20 residues.

The DNA of the CDR3 is TGTGCCAGCACTGAGTTCAACCTGGACTACAATGAGCAGTTCTTC. It yields the protein CASTEFNLDYNEQFF. V gene TRBV7-2 combines with J gene TRBJ2-1; D is ambiguous. The CDR3 totals 15 residues. Germline loops: CDR1 SGHTA, CDR2 FQGNSA. Trimming took off 7 bases at V and 3 bases at J, with 16 bases between the two ends.

This chain uses TRBV27 with TRBJ2-4, with 16 bases that match TRBD2. Trimming cost V 6 bases and J 10 bases; bases outside gene matches: 6. The CDR3 spans 15 residues. Germline V CDR1 and CDR2: MNHEY, SMNVEV (reference sequence). This CDR3 reads CASRGLAGGGGIQYF. The DNA of the CDR3 is TGTGCCAGCAGGGGACTAGCGGGAGGGGGGGGGATTCAGTACTTC.